Listed below are T cell receptor beta chains from one sample, sequenced in a study of blood T cell repertoires in COVID-19. Sequenced by immunoSEQ multiplex PCR; TCRdb stores in-frame clones only, minus some. This sample has approximately 120,000 clones; around 86% occur once, and the top ten carry 6.6%. Sequenced: peripheral blood. The receptors were gathered from a man older than 75 with active or convalescent COVID-19. CDR3s leave out the opening cysteine and the closing phenylalanine or tryptophan. D genes are given only for firm matches. The size entry is marked missing in some rows and otherwise reads once, few, many or a size class.

V gene: TRBV7-9; J gene: TRBJ2-2; D gene: .; clone size: .; CDR3 protein: ASSSTYKGELF
V gene: TRBV25-1; J gene: TRBJ2-1; D gene: TRBD1; clone size: .; CDR3 protein: ASASTGQWSYNEQF
V gene: TRBV15; J gene: TRBJ1-3; D gene: .; clone size: once; CDR3 protein: ATSRDARGNTIY
V gene: TRBV11-2; J gene: TRBJ1-1; D gene: .; clone size: .; CDR3 protein: ASSLGYRDEAF
V gene: TRBV28; J gene: TRBJ1-2; D gene: TRBD1; clone size: .; CDR3 protein: ASSPPGQGAFYYGYT
V gene: TRBV29-1; J gene: TRBJ1-2; D gene: .; clone size: .; CDR3 protein: SADESGSAS
V gene: TRBV5-5; J gene: TRBJ1-3; D gene: .; clone size: .; CDR3 protein: ASSLRWRDHHSGNTIY
V gene: TRBV28; J gene: TRBJ1-2; D gene: .; clone size: .; CDR3 protein: ASRSPVGYT
V gene: TRBV11-2; J gene: TRBJ1-5; D gene: TRBD1; clone size: .; CDR3 protein: ASSRDRALNQPQH
V gene: TRBV5-6; J gene: TRBJ1-6; D gene: .; clone size: .; CDR3 protein: ASSYRTAGRGPLH
V gene: TRBV7-9; J gene: TRBJ1-4; D gene: TRBD1; clone size: .; CDR3 protein: ASSSGPGTGASNEKLF
V gene: TRBV9; J gene: TRBJ2-2; D gene: TRBD2; clone size: .; CDR3 protein: ASSTYSDGGAGVTTGELF
V gene: TRBV7-2; J gene: TRBJ1-5; D gene: .; clone size: once; CDR3 protein: ASSLAGVNQPQH
V gene: TRBV3-1/TRBV3-2; J gene: TRBJ2-1; D gene: TRBD2; clone size: .; CDR3 protein: ASSQDTGLAGGNEQF
V gene: TRBV19; J gene: TRBJ2-3; D gene: .; clone size: .; CDR3 protein: AAGGGRSQGTDTQY
V gene: TRBV19; J gene: TRBJ2-7; D gene: .; clone size: .; CDR3 protein: ASSGVGQGIYEQY
V gene: TRBV4-2; J gene: TRBJ2-2; D gene: TRBD1; clone size: .; CDR3 protein: ASSQALSGTGGNTGELF
V gene: TRBV6-5; J gene: TRBJ2-7; D gene: TRBD1; clone size: .; CDR3 protein: ASIRRTGGIYEQY
V gene: TRBV6-2/TRBV6-3; J gene: TRBJ2-7; D gene: .; clone size: .; CDR3 protein: ASSPGHPYEQY
V gene: TRBV20-1; J gene: TRBJ1-2; D gene: .; clone size: .; CDR3 protein: SASSTNYGYT
V gene: TRBV19; J gene: TRBJ1-5; D gene: TRBD1; clone size: .; CDR3 protein: ASSSGQGRVQPQH
V gene: TRBV10-3; J gene: TRBJ2-5; D gene: TRBD2; clone size: .; CDR3 protein: AISVGTSGETQY
V gene: TRBV5-1; J gene: TRBJ2-1; D gene: TRBD2; clone size: .; CDR3 protein: ASSNPSGPYNEQF
V gene: TRBV19; J gene: TRBJ1-5; D gene: TRBD1; clone size: .; CDR3 protein: ASVQGATSNQPQH
V gene: TRBV6-5; J gene: TRBJ2-7; D gene: .; clone size: few; CDR3 protein: ASSSPRGPRNEQY
V gene: TRBV28; J gene: TRBJ1-1; D gene: TRBD1; clone size: .; CDR3 protein: ASSRSHPGQGNGAF